This T cell receptor beta chain was recovered during a study of regulatory T cells in long-lasting Graves disease (dated by TCRdb to the early 2020s). Background on the whole study: Persistent Graves' disease meant more than 5 years of antithyroid drug treatment with TSH receptor autoantibodies that stayed positive. Persistent Graves' disease patients were compared with newly diagnosed Graves' disease patients by peripheral blood TCR sequencing and RNA sequencing. The study was conducted in China and was registered as a clinical trial. A total of around 35 samples were covered by TCR sequencing, comprising approximately 13 persistent and about 20 newly diagnosed Graves' disease patients. Persistent Graves' disease patients in the clinical cohort had taken antithyroid drugs for 8 to 12 years on average.

Per the publication, the time point label means: persistent/refractory GD, antithyroid drugs over 5 years with positive TRAb. For both TCR sequencing and RNA sequencing, RNA was extracted from PBMCs in TRIzol. Graves' disease was diagnosed according to American Thyroid Association guidelines. Recruitment of patients was carried out at an endocrinology department in Xi'an, China. Each patient gave approximately 10 milliliters of peripheral blood, collected in an EDTA anticoagulant tube. PBMCs were isolated by Ficoll Paque Plus density gradient separation without further T cell sorting. An Agilent 2100 Bioanalyzer and agarose gel were used to check RNA quality, and a NanoDrop 2000 was used to measure RNA concentration. This clonotype was seen a few times. Its cognate antigen has yet to be identified. There are no base qualities to consult, and no much larger clone falls within one base. Library preparation employed multiplex PCR. Instrument used: Illumina HiSeq 4000. TCR beta libraries were built with iRepertoire HTBI primers and Arm-PCR amplification of CDR3 regions. PCR products were gel purified before sequencing. On the study's bioinformatics: Gene usage analysis of CDR3 amino acid clonotypes relied on the roughly 58 TRBV and more than twelve TRBJ segments identified across samples. COPE and FqMerger were used to merge filtered high-quality paired reads into contigs. BLAST was used to align contigs to the IMGT TRBV, TRBD and TRBJ reference genes, and CDR3 was defined following IMGT. Highly expanded clones were defined as clonotypes with a frequency above 0.1%. Repertoire diversity was measured by Shannon entropy, and V-J evenness by the Gini coefficient. Clonotypes shared by more than one individual were considered public. The public reads were reanalyzed by TCRdb: fastp trimming at Q25, MiXCR alignment, in-frame beta chains only. Rows matching on CDR3 protein sequence are summarized as one entry with the most common DNA and genes. For this entry, the V and J calls and clone size follow TCRdb and not the study's own pipeline. The sample table lists a few hundred thousand distinct CDR3 sequences, roughly a quarter of them with a count of one. The top ten clonotypes cover 26% of the sample.

Trimming removed 3 bases from V and 3 bases from J, leaving 11 bases between the germline ends. According to the germline V gene, CDR1 reads MDHEN and CDR2 reads SYDVKM. The CDR3 contains 15 residues, cysteine and phenylalanine counted. Only the CDR3 DNA stays, 45 bases, in frame from base 1. What the research found in general, with its limitations: The authors noted that the small sample size was a limitation that may lower accuracy. The study examined only peripheral blood because the primary lesion, thyroid tissue, could not be accessed. Patients with persistent disease shared more public clonotypes (about 2,900) than newly diagnosed patients did (966). TRBV28, TRBJ1-2 and TRBJ2-5 were preferentially used in persistent disease, while TRBV20-1 and TRBJ2-1 were favored in newly diagnosed disease. Persistent Graves' disease patients showed lower TCR Shannon entropy and fewer highly expanded clones than newly diagnosed patients, suggesting clonal expansion. Sequencing and analysis were limited to the TCR beta chain.

The chain was built from TRBV28 and TRBJ2-2; no D gene can be assigned with confidence. The TCR sequence derives from a female donor with Graves disease. The specimen was peripheral blood mononuclear cells (PBMCs), collected when the disease was refractory, from a patient treated with antithyroid drugs. The nucleotides are TGTGCCAGCAGTTTTATTAGACGGTACACCGGGGAGCTGTTTTTT. It specifies CASSFIRRYTGELFF.